The following is a T cell receptor (beta chain) sequence with its context. The target antigen is unknown. The record originates from a study of shared clonotypes between healthy human individuals. As for the study in general: CD4 naive and CD4 memory each took three plates per donor, while CD8 naive took two and CD8 memory one.

The authors divided CD4+ cells into CD45RA+ naive and CD45RA-negative memory subsets. This table comes from immunoSEQ multiplex PCR, and its TCRdb copy is limited to in-frame clones, with some not included. The sample has some 1,600,000 clones, approximately 98% seen once. General study points: Between four donors, naive CD4 clonotypes were shared at a level of about 5%.

Germline lookup yields CDR1 MGHDK and CDR2 SYGVNS. Trimming shortened V by 7 bases and J by 0 bases, and 19 bases separated the two germline ends. The CDR3 runs to 18 residues. V usage is TRBV25-1 and J usage is TRBJ2-6; tentative D call: TRBD1 (5 bases). Material for sequencing was naive CD4+ T cells sorted from blood. Subset here: CD45RA+ positively selected. This clonotype was sampled from a man aged 30 to 39 in good health. The CDR3 DNA follows: TGTGCCAGCAAGGGGTCCCCGGTCAGCCACTCTGGGGCCAACGTCCTGACTTTC. Its translation is CASKGSPVSHSGANVLTF.